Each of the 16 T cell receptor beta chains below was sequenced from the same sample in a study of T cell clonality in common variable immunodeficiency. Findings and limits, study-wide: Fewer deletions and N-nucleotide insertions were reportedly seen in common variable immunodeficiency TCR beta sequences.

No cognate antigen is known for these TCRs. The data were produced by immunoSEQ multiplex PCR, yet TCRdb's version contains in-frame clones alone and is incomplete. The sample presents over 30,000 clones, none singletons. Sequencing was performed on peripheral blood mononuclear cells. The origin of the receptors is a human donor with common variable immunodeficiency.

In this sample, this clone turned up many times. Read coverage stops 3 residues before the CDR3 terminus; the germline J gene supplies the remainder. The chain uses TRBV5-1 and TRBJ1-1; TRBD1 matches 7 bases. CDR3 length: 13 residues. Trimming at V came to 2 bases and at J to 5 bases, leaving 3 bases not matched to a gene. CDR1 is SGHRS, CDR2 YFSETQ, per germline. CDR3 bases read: TGCGCCAGCAGCTTACAGGGGAGTACTGAA. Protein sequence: CASSLQGSTE. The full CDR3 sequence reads CASSLQGSTEAFF. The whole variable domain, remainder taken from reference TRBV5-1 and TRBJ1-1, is KAGVTQTPRYLIKTRGQQVTLSCSPISGHRSVSWYQQTPGQGLQFLFEYFSETQRNKGNFPGRFSGRQFSNSRSEMNVSTLELGDSALYLCASSLQGSTEAFFGQGTRLTVV.

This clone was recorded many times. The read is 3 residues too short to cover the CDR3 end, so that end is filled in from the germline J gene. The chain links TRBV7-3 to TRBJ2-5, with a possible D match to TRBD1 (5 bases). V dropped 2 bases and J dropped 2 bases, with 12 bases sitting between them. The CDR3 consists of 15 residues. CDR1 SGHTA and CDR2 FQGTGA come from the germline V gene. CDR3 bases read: TGTGCCAGCAGCTTAGTGGGGCAGGCACAAGAGACC. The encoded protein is CASSLVGQAQET. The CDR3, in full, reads CASSLVGQAQETQYF.

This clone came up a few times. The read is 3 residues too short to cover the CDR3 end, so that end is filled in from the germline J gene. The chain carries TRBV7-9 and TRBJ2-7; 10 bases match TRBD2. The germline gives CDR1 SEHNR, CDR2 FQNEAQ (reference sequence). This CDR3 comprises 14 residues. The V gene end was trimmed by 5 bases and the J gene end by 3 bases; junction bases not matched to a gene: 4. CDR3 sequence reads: CASSPSGRVYEQYF. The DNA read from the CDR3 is TGTGCCAGCAGCCCAAGCGGGAGGGTCTACGAG.

The sequenced part of the CDR3 DNA is TGTGCCAGCAGCTTAGAGAGGTTCTACGAG. Its translation is CASSLERFYE. The whole CDR3 protein reads CASSLERFYEQYF. The chain recombines TRBV7-3 with TRBJ2-7; no definite D call. The missing CDR3 end, 3 residues past where the read stops, is filled in from the germline J gene. There are 13 residues in the CDR3. Trimming cost V 2 bases and J 3 bases, with 8 bases left between them. Germline V CDR1 and CDR2: SGHTA, FQGTGA.

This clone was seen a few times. This CDR3 reads CASSLEVRTKFIGYTF. The DNA read from the CDR3 is TGTGCCAGCAGCTTAGAGGTTCGGACAAAGTTCATCGGC. The chain carries TRBV7-6 and TRBJ1-2, with D maybe TRBD1 (5 bases). The read ends 3 residues shy of where the CDR3 ends; the end is completed using the germline J gene. This CDR3 contains 16 residues. Germline V gives CDR1 SGHVS, CDR2 FNYEAQ. Filled out from reference TRBV7-6 and TRBJ1-2, the complete variable domain reads GAGVSQSPRYKVTKRGQDVALRCDPISGHVSLYWYRQALGQGPEFLTYFNYEAQQDKSGLPNDRFSAERPEGSISTLTIQRTEQRDSAMYRCASSLEVRTKFIGYTFGSGTRLTVV.

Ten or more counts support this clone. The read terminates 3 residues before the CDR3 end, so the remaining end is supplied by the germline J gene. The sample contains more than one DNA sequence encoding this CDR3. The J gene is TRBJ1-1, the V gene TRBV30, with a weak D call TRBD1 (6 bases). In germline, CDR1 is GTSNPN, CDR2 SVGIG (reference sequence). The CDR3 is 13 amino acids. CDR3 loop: CAWSEGGTREAFF. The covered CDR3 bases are TGTGCCTGGAGTGAGGGTGGGACACGGGAA.

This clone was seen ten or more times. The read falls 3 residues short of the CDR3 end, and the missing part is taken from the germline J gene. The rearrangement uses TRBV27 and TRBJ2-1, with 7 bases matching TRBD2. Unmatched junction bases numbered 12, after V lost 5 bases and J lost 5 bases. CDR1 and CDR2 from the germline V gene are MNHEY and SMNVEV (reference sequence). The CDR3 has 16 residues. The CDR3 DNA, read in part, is TGTGCCAGCAGTGTCCCGGGTAGCGGGTGGAACAATGAG. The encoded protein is CASSVPGSGWNNE. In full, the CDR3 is CASSVPGSGWNNEQFF.

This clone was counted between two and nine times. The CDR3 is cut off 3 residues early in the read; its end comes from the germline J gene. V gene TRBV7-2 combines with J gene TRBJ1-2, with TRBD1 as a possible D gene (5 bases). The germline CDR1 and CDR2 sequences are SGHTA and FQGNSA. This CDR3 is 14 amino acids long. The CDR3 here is CASSSQGEFEGYTF. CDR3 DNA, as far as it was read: TGTGCCAGCAGTTCCCAGGGCGAATTTGAAGGC.

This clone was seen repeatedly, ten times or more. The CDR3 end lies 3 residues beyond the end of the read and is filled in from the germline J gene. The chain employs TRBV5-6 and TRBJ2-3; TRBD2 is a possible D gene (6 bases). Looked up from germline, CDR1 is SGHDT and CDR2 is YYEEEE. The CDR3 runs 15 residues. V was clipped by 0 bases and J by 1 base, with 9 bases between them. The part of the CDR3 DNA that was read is TGTGCCAGCAGCTTGGCTGCTAGCGGCACAGATACG. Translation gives CASSLAASGTDT. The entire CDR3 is CASSLAASGTDTQYF.

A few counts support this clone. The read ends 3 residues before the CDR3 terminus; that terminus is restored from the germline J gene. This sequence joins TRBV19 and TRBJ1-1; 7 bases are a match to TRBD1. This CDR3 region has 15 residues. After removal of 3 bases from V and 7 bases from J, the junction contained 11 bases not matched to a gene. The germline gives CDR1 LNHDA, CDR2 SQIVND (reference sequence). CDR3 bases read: TGTGCCAGTAGTATGTCGCCGGGACAGAGTATTGAA. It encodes CASSMSPGQSIE. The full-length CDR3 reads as CASSMSPGQSIEAFF.

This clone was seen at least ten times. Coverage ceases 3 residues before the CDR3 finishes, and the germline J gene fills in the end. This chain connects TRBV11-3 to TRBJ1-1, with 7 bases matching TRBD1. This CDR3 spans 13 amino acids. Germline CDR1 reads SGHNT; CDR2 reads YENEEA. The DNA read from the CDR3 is TGTGCCAGCAGCGGCGGGACAGCTAGTGGG. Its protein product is CASSGGTASG. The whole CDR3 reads CASSGGTASGAFF.

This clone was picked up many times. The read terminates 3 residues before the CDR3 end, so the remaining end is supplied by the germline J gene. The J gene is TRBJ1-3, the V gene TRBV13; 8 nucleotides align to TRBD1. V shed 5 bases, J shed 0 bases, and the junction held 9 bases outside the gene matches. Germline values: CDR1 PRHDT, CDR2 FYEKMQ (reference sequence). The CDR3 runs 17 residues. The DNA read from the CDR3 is TGTGCCAGCAGCCTCGGGACAGGATGGAGCTCTGGAAACACC. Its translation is CASSLGTGWSSGNT. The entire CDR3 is CASSLGTGWSSGNTIYF.

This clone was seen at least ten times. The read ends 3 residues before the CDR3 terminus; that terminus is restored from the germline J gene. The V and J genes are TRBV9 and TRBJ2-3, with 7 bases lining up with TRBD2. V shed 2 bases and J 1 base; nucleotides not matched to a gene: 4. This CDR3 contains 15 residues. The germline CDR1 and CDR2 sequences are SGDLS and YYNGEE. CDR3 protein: CASSVKAGGTDTQYF. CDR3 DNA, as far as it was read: TGTGCCAGCAGCGTGAAGGCGGGAGGCACAGATACG.

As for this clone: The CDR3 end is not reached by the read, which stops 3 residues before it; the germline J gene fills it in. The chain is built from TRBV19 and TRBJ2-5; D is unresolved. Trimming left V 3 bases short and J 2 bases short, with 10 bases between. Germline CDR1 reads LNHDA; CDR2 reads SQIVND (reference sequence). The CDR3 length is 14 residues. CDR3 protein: CASSMTQSQETQYF. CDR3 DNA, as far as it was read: TGTGCCAGTAGTATGACACAGAGTCAAGAGACC. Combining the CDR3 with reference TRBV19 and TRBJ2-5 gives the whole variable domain DGGITQSPKYLFRKEGQNVTLSCEQNLNHDAMYWYRQDPGQGLRLIYYSQIVNDFQKGDIAEGYSVSREKKESFPLTVTSAQKNPTAFYLCASSMTQSQETQYFGPGTRLLVL.

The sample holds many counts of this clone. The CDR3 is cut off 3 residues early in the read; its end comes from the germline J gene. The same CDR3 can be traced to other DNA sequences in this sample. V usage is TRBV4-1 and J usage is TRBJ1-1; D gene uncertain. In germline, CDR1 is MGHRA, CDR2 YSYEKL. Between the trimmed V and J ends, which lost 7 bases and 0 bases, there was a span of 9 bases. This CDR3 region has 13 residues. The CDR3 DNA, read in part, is TGCGCCAGCACGCGGTCCCTGAACACTGAA. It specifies CASTRSLNTE. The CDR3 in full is CASTRSLNTEAFF.

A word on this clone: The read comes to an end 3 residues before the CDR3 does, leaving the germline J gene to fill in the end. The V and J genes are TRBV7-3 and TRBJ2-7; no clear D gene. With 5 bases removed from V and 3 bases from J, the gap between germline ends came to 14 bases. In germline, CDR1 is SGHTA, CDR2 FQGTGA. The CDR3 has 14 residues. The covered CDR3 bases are TGTGCCAGCAGCACCGCCGTACAGTACTACGAG. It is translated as CASSTAVQYYE. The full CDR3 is CASSTAVQYYEQYF.